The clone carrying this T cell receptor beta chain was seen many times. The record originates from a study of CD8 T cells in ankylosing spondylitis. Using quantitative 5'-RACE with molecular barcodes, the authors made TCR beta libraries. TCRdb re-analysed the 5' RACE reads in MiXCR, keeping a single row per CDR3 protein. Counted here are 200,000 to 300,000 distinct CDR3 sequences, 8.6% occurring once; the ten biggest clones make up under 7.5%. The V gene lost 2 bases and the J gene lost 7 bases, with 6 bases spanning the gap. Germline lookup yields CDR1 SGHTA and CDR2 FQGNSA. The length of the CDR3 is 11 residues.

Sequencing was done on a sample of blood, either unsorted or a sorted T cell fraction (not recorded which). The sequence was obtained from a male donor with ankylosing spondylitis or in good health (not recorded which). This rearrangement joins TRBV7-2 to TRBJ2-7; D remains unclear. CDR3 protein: CASSLSEEQYF. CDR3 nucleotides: TGTGCCAGCAGCTTAAGTGAAGAGCAGTACTTC.